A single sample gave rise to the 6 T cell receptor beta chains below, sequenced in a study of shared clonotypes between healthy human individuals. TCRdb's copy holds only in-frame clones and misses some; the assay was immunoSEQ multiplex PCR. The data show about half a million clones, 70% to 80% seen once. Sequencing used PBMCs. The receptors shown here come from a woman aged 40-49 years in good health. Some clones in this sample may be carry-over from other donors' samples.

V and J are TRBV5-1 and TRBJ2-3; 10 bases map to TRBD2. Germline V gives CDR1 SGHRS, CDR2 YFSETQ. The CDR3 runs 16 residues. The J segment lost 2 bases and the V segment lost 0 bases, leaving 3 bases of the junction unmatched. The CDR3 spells CASSLELAGHTDTQYF. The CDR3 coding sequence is TGCGCCAGCAGCTTGGAACTAGCGGGGCACACAGATACGCAGTATTTT.

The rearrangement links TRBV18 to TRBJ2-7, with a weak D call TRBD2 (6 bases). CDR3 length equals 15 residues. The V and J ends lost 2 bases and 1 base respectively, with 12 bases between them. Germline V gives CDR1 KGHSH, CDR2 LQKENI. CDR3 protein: CASSPLLARSYEQYF. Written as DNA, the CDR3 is TGTGCCAGCTCACCATTACTAGCCCGTTCCTACGAGCAGTACTTC.

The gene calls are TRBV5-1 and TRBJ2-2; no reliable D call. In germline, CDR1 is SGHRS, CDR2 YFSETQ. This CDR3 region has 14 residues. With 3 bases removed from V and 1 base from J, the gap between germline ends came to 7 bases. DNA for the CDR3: TGCGCCAGCAGCTCCCCCCGGAACACCGGGGAGCTGTTTTTT. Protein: CASSSPRNTGELFF.

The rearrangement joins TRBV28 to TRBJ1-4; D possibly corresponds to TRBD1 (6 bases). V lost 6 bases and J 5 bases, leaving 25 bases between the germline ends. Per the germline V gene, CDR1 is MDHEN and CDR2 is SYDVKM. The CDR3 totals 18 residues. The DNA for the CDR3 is TGTGCCAGCAGCATAGTAGGGACACAGACGAAAAGGAATGAAAAACTGTTTTTT. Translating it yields CASSIVGTQTKRNEKLFF.

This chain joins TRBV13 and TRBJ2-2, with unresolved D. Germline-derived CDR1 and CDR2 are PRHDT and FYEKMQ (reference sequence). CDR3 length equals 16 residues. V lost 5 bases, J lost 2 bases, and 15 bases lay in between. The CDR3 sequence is CASSPPWGPNTGELFF. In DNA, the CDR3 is TGTGCCAGCAGCCCCCCGTGGGGTCCCAACACCGGGGAGCTGTTTTTT.

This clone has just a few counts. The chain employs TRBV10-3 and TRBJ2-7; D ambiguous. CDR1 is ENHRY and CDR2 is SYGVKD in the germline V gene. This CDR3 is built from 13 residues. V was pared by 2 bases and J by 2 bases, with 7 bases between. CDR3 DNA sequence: TGTGCCATCAGTGAGGCCGGGCCCTACGAGCAGTACTTC. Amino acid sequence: CAISEAGPYEQYF.